Sequencing of this TCR beta chain was carried out in a study of blood T cell repertoires in COVID-19. Study-wide background: The samples span acute and convalescent COVID-19 from the United States, Italy and Spain. Sources were T cells, B-cell-depleted T cells, or PBMCs; the material itself was cDNA or gDNA.

Looked up from germline, CDR1 is SGHDT and CDR2 is YYEEEE. The CDR3 covers 14 residues. V was trimmed by 1 base and J by 8 bases, leaving 15 bases between them. Original methodology: By means of reference gene primer amplification, nucleated cell counts were estimated. The data were produced by immunoSEQ multiplex PCR, yet TCRdb's version contains in-frame clones alone and is incomplete. Clone size and the V and J calls come from that table; the DNA yielded D and trimming. In the table there are some 120,000 clones, approximately 80% of which are singletons. The rearrangement links TRBV5-6 to TRBJ1-2; tentative D call: TRBD1 (6 bases). The origin of this receptor is a woman in her fifties or sixties with acute or convalescent COVID-19. Material: peripheral blood. The CDR3 here is CASSLSPDSPGYTF. In DNA form, the CDR3 reads TGTGCCAGCAGCTTGTCCCCGGACAGTCCGGGCTACACCTTC. The variable domain in full, completed from reference TRBV5-6 and TRBJ1-2, reads DAGVTQSPTHLIKTRGQQVTLRCSPKSGHDTVSWYQQALGQGPQFIFQYYEEEERQRGNFPDRFSGHQFPNYSSELNVNALLLGDSALYLCASSLSPDSPGYTFGSGTRLTVV.